Below are 2 T cell receptor beta chains sequenced from a single sample in a study of sequential checkpoint blockade in melanoma. Assay: immunoSEQ multiplex PCR; the TCRdb copy retains only in-frame clones and omits some. The sample lists about 5,000 clones; 28% were seen once. Treatment meaning: randomized to nivolumab then ipilimumab (arm A) or the reverse (arm B). The specimen comprised tumor tissue (inferred from file names), sampled from a patient given nivolumab and ipilimumab in sequence. Receptors originate from a human donor with melanoma.

This clone was counted a few times. The chain uses TRBV19 and TRBJ1-1; 9 positions agree with TRBD1. The CDR3 spans 14 residues. V lost 9 bases to trimming and J lost 3 bases; unmatched junction nucleotides: 8. The germline gives CDR1 LNHDA, CDR2 SQIVND (reference sequence). The CDR3 protein is CASSPGQGHTEAFF. CDR3 DNA sequence: TGTGCCAGCAGCCCAGGACAGGGGCACACTGAAGCTTTCTTT. Drawing the rest from reference TRBV19 and TRBJ1-1, the complete variable domain is DGGITQSPKYLFRKEGQNVTLSCEQNLNHDAMYWYRQDPGQGLRLIYYSQIVNDFQKGDIAEGYSVSREKKESFPLTVTSAQKNPTAFYLCASSPGQGHTEAFFGQGTRLTVV.

This clone was seen more than once but under ten times. CDR3 loop: CASTNPGGQGRTDTQYF. As DNA, the CDR3 is TGTGCCAGCACCAACCCGGGTGGCCAGGGGCGCACAGATACGCAGTATTTT. This sequence joins TRBV11-3 and TRBJ2-3, with D possibly TRBD1 on 6 matching bases. The germline CDR1 and CDR2 sequences are SGHNT and YENEEA. The germline V and J ends were trimmed by 7 bases and 1 base, with 21 bases remaining between them. CDR3 length: 17 residues.